The 10 T cell receptor beta chains in this list originate from one sample, sequenced in a study of Graves' ophthalmopathy and Graves' hyperthyroidism. From RNA, the CDR3 regions of TCR beta chains were amplified and sequenced. An initial RT-PCR round employing HTBI primers preceded a second-round multiplex PCR. TCRdb ran MiXCR on the multiplex PCR reads and lists one entry per CDR3 protein. The data contain 660,000 or so distinct CDR3 sequences, about two fifths of them seen just once; the ten biggest clones take up over 2.5%. Material for sequencing was peripheral blood. These receptors were obtained from an adult man with Graves' ophthalmopathy.

This chain uses TRBV29-1 with TRBJ1-4, with 9 bases aligning to TRBD1. The CDR3 consists of 14 residues. Germline values: CDR1 SQVTM, CDR2 ANQGSEA. V lost 6 bases to trimming and J lost 10 bases; unmatched junction nucleotides: 12. The DNA for the CDR3 is TGCAGCGTCCAACAGGGGGCGTCAATGGGAAAACTGTTTTTT. Protein: CSVQQGASMGKLFF.

With respect to this clonotype: Just one base apart from a much larger clone, this may be a read error. The chain links TRBV7-2 to TRBJ2-5; D call uncertain. CDR1 SGHTA and CDR2 FQGNSA come from the germline V gene. This CDR3 is built from 16 residues. The V and J ends lost 5 bases and 3 bases respectively, with 19 bases between them. The CDR3 region has the DNA TGTGCCAGCAGCCCCGCGGCACTCCGGCCGAAAGAGACCCAGTACTTC. As protein: CASSPAALRPKETQYF.

The rearrangement joins TRBV15 to TRBJ2-5; 7 nucleotides match TRBD1. This CDR3 has 16 amino acids. Germline V gene sequence: CDR1 LNHNV, CDR2 YYDKDF (reference sequence). The V gene end was trimmed by 1 base and the J gene end by 5 bases; junction bases not matched to a gene: 10. CDR3 residues: CATSRGTGDRAETQYF. CDR3 bases: TGTGCCACCAGCAGAGGAACTGGCGACAGGGCGGAGACCCAGTACTTC.

In this sample, this clonotype turned up a few times. V and J are TRBV24-1 and TRBJ2-1; D perhaps matches TRBD2 (6 bases). Germline-derived CDR1 and CDR2 are KGHDR and SFDVKD. Trimming cost V 12 bases and J 5 bases, with 13 bases left between them. The CDR3 length is 12 residues. The CDR3, as DNA: TGTGCCGCGGGGACCAGGGACAATGAGCAGTTCTTC. It encodes CAAGTRDNEQFF.

This clonotype was counted between two and nine times. J is TRBJ2-3 and V is TRBV24-1; D uncertain. Germline V gene data show CDR1 as KGHDR and CDR2 as SFDVKD. This CDR3 is 10 amino acids long. Trimming cost V 6 bases and J 5 bases, with 2 bases left between them. The chain's CDR3 is CATSQDTQYF. The CDR3 DNA is TGTGCCACCAGTCAAGATACGCAGTATTTT.

Only one count was recorded for this clonotype. The V and J genes are TRBV7-9 and TRBJ2-7; weak D call: TRBD2 (6 bases). TRBJ2-1 explains the end of the DNA better; the J call may be wrong. CDR1 and CDR2 from the germline V gene are SEHNR and FQNEAQ (reference sequence). CDR3 size: 14 residues. The CDR3 is CASSSSTGLNEQFF. The CDR3 region has the DNA TGTGCCAGCAGCTCTTCTACGGGACTCAATGAGCAGTTCTTC.

The V and J genes are TRBV20-1 and TRBJ2-7, with 7 positions matching TRBD2. Germline V gene lookup returns CDR1 DFQATT and CDR2 SNEGSKA (reference sequence). This CDR3 comprises 13 residues. With V trimmed by 3 bases and J by 6 bases, 8 bases remained unmatched. The CDR3 DNA is TGCAGTGCTAGGGGGACGACGGGAGGCGAGCAGTACTTC. This sequence encodes CSARGTTGGEQYF.

The chain employs TRBV7-9 and TRBJ2-5; TRBD1 might be the D (6 bases). The CDR3 has 13 amino acids. Between the trimmed V and J ends, which lost 0 bases and 9 bases, there was a span of 11 bases. Germline assignment: CDR1 SEHNR and CDR2 FQNEAQ (reference sequence). The CDR3 region has the DNA TGTGCCAGCAGCTTAGCCGGAGGACAGTCCCAGTACTTC. Residues: CASSLAGGQSQYF.

This chain uses TRBV29-1 with TRBJ2-5; D is ambiguous. From germline, CDR1 is SQVTM and CDR2 ANQGSEA. CDR3 length equals 11 residues. CDR3 coding DNA: TGCAGTTACTGGGTCCGCGAGACCCAGTACTTC. This codes for CSYWVRETQYF.

V gene TRBV2 combines with J gene TRBJ2-7; D may be TRBD1 or TRBD2 (5 bases each). V was shortened by 6 bases and J by 4 bases, with 16 bases between the two germline ends. Per the germline V gene, CDR1 is SNHLY and CDR2 is FYNNEI. The CDR3 extends over 14 amino acids. CDR3 bases: TGTGCCAGCAGGGGGACGGAGTCCCGATACGAGCAGTACTTC. The encoded protein is CASRGTESRYEQYF.